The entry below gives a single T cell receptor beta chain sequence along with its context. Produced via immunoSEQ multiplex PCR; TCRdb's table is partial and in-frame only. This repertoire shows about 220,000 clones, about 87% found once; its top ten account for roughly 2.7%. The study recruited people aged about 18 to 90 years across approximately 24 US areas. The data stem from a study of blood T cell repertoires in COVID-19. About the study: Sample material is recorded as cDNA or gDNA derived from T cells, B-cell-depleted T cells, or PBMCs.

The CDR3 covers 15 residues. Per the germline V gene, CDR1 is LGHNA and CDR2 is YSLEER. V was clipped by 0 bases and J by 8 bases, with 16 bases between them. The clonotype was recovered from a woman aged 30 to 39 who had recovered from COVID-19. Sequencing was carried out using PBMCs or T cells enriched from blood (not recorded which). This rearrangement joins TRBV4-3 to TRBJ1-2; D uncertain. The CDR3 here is CASSQDAGERRGYTF. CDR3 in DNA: TGCGCCAGCAGCCAAGATGCGGGTGAAAGAAGGGGCTACACCTTC.